This T cell receptor beta chain was documented in a study of T-cell reconstitution after alpha-beta-depleted transplantation in children. Comment on this clonotype: Possible read error: a much larger clone is one base away.

Unique molecular identifiers were used to barcode this TCRbeta library. TCRdb used MiXCR to reprocess the PCR reads, holding one entry per CDR3 protein. The sample carries 200,000 to 250,000 distinct CDR3 sequences, around 12% recorded once. CDR3 length equals 15 residues. Germline V gives CDR1 SGHRS, CDR2 YFSETQ. This chain links TRBV5-1 with TRBJ1-1; D not certain. Sample: PBMCs from the stem cell graft donor, taken from the stem cell graft. This TCR came from a human donor who donated a stem cell graft to a child with acute lymphoblastic leukemia. The CDR3 DNA reads TGCGGCAGCAGCTTGGAGAGTGGGCCCCCACACGAAGCTTTCTTT. It specifies CGSSLESGPPHEAFF.